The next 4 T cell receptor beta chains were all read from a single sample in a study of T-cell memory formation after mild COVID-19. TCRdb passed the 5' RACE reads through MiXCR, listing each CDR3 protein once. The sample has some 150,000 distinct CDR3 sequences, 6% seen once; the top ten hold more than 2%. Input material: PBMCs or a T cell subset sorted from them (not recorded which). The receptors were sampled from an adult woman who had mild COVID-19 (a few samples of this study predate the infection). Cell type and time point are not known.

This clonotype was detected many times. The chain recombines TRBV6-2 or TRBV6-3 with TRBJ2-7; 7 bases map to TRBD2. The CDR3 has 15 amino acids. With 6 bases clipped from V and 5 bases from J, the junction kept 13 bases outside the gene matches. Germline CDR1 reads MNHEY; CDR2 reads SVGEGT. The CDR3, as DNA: TGTGCCAGCAGACCTCCAGGGAGCGGGACCCACGAGCAGTACTTC. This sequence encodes CASRPPGSGTHEQYF.

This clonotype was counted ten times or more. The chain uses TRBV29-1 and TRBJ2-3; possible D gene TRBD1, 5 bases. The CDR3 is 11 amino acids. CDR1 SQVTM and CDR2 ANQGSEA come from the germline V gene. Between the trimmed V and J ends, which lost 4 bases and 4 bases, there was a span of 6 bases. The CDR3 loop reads CSVATADTQYF. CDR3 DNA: TGCAGCGTTGCGACAGCAGATACGCAGTATTTT.

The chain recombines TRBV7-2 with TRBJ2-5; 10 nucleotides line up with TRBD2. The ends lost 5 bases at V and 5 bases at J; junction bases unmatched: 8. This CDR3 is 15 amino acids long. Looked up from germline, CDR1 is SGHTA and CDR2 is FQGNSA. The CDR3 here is CASSRFWTSGETQYF. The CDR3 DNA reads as TGTGCCAGCAGCCGGTTTTGGACTAGCGGCGAGACCCAGTACTTC.

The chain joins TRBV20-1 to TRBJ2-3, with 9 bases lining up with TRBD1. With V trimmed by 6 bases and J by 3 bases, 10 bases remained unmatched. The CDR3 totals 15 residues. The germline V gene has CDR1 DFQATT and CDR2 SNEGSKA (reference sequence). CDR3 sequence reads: CSALPPGTGTDTQYF. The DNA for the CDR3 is TGCAGTGCCTTACCCCCAGGGACAGGGACAGATACGCAGTATTTT.